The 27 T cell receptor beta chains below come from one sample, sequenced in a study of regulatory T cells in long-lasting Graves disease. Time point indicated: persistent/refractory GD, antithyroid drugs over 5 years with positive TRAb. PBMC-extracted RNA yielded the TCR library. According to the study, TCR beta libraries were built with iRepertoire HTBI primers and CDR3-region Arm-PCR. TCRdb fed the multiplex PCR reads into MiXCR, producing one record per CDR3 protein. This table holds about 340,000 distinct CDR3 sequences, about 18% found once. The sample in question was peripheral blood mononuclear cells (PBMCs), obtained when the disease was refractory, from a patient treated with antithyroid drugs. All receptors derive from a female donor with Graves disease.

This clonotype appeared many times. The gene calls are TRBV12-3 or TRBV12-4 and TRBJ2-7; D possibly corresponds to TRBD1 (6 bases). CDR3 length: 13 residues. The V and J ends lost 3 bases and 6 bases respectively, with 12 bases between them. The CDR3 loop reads CASSLGAGVEQYF. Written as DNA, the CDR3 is TGTGCCAGCAGTTTGGGGGCAGGGGTCGAGCAGTACTTC.

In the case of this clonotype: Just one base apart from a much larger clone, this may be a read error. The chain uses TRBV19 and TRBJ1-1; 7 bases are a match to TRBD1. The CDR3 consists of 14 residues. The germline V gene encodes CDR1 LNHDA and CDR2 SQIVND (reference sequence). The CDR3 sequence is CASRQTGDVTEASF. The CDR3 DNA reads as TGTGCCAGTAGGCAAACAGGGGACGTCACTGAAGCTTCCTTT. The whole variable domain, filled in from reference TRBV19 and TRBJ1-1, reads DGGITQSPKYLFRKEGQNVTLSCEQNLNHDAMYWYRQDPGQGLRLIYYSQIVNDFQKGDIAEGYSVSREKKESFPLTVTSAQKNPTAFYLCASRQTGDVTEASFGQGTRLTVV.

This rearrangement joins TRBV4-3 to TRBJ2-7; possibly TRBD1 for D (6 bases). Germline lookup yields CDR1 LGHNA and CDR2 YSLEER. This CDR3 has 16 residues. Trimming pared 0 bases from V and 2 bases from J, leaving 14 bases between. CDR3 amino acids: CASSQEPGTHTYEQYF. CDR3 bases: TGCGCCAGCAGCCAAGAGCCAGGGACACACACCTACGAGCAGTACTTC.

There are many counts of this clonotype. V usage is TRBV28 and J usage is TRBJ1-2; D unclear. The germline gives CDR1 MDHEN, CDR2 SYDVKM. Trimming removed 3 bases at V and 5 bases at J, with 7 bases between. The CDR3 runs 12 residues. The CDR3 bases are TGTGCCAGCAGTTTGCCCTCTTATGGCTACACCTTC. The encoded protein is CASSLPSYGYTF.

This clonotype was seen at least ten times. CDR3 residues: CASSLAVGEQYF. In nucleotides, the CDR3 is TGTGCCAGCAGTCTCGCCGTGGGCGAGCAGTACTTC. The chain uses TRBV28 and TRBJ2-7; no clear D. V shed 5 bases and J shed 6 bases, with 11 bases lying between them. There are 12 residues in the CDR3. Per the germline V gene, CDR1 is MDHEN and CDR2 is SYDVKM.

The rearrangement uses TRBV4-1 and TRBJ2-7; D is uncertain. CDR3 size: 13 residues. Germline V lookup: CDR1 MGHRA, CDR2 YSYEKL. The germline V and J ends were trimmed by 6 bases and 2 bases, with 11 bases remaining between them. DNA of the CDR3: TGCGCCAGCAGGGGTCTGAGCGCCTACGAGCAGTACTTC. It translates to CASRGLSAYEQYF.

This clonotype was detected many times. CDR3 nucleotides: TGTGCCAGCAGCCAGGAGGGGGGGCGGCTATTTATGCCCCAGCATTTT. This translates into CASSQEGGRLFMPQHF. J is TRBJ1-5 and V is TRBV6-2 or TRBV6-3; tentative D call: TRBD1 (6 bases). V lost 6 bases, J lost 9 bases, and 24 bases lay in between. The length of the CDR3 is 16 residues. Germline V CDR1 and CDR2: MNHEY, SVGEGT.

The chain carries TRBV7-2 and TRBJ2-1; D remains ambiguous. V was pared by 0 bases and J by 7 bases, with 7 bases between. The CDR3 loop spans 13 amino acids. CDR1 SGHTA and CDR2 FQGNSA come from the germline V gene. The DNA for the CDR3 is TGTGCCAGCAGCTTAGCTCTACCTAATGAGCAGTTCTTC. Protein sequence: CASSLALPNEQFF.

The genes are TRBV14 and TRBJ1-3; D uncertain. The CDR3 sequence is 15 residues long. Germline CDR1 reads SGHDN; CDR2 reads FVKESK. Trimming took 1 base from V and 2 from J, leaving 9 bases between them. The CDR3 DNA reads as TGTGCCAGCAGCCAAGCTCTCGTTCCTGGAAACACCATATATTTT. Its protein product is CASSQALVPGNTIYF.

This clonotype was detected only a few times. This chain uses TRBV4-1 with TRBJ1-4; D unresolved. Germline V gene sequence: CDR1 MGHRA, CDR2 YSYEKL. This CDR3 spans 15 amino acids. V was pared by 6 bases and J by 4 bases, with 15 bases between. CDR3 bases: TGCGCCAGCAGTCGTCCGTGGGATAATAATGAAAAACTGTTTTTT. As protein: CASSRPWDNNEKLFF.

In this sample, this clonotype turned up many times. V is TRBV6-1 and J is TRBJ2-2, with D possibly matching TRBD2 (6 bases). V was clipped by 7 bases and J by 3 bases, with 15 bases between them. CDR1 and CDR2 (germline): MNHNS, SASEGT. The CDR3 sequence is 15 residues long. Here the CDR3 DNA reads TGTGCCAGCACATCGGGACTTTGGGACACCGGGGAGCTGTTTTTT. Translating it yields CASTSGLWDTGELFF.

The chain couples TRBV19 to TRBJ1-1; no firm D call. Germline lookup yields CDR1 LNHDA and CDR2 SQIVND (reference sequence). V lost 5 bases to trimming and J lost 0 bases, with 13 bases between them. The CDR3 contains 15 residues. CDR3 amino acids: CASSLRATLNTEAFF. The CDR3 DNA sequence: TGTGCCAGTAGTCTTCGGGCCACTTTGAACACTGAAGCTTTCTTT.

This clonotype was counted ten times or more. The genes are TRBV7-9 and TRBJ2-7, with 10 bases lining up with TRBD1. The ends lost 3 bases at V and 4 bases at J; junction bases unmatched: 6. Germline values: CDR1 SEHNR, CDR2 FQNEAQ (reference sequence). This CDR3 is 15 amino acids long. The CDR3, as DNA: TGTGCCAGCAGCTTGACCGGGACAGGGGCTTACGAGCAGTACTTC. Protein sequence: CASSLTGTGAYEQYF.

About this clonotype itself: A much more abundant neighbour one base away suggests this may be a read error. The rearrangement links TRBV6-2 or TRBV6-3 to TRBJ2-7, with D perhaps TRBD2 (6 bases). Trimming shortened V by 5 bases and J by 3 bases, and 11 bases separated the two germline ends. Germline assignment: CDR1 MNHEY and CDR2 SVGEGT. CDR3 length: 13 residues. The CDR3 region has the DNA TGTGCCAGCAGTCATGTCGGGAGCTACGAGCAGTACTTC. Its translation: CASSHVGSYEQYF.

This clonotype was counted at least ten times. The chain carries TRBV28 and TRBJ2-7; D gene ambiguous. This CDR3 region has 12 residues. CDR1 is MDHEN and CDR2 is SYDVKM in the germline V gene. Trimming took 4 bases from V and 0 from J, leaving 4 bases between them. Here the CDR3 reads CASSSFSYEQYF. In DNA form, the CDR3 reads TGTGCCAGCAGTTCCTTCTCCTACGAGCAGTACTTC.

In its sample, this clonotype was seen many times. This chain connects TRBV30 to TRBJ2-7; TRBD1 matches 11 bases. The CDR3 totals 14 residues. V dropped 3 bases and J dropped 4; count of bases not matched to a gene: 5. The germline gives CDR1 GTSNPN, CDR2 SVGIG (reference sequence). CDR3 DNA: TGTGCCTGGAGGGGGACAGGGGGTAGGTACGAGCAGTACTTC. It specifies CAWRGTGGRYEQYF.

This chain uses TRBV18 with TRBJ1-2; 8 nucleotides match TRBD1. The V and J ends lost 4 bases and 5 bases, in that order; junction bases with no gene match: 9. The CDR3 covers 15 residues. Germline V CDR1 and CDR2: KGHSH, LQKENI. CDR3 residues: CASSLETGALYGYTF. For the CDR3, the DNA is TGTGCCAGCTCACTAGAGACAGGGGCGTTATATGGCTACACCTTC.

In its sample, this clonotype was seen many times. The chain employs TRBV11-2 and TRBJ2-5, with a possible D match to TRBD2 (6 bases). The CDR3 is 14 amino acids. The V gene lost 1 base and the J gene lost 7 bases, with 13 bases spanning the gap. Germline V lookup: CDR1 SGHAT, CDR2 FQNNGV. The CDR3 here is CASSLVGGDGTQYF. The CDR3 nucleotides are TGTGCCAGCAGCTTAGTGGGAGGCGACGGGACCCAGTACTTC.

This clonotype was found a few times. DNA for the CDR3: TGCGCCAGCAGCCAAGGCCCGCCAGGGGATAATTCACCCCTCCACTTT. Translating gives CASSQGPPGDNSPLHF. The chain joins TRBV4-3 to TRBJ1-6, with D maybe TRBD1 (6 bases). There are 16 residues in the CDR3. The germline V and J ends were trimmed by 1 base and 5 bases, with 12 bases remaining between them. CDR1 is LGHNA and CDR2 is YSLEER in the germline V gene.

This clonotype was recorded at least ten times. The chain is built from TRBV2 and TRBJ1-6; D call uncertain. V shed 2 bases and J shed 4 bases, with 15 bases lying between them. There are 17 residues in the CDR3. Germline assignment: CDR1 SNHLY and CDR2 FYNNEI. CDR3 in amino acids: CASSEWVRRIYNSPLHF. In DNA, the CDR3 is TGTGCCAGCAGTGAATGGGTACGGAGGATTTATAATTCACCCCTCCACTTT.

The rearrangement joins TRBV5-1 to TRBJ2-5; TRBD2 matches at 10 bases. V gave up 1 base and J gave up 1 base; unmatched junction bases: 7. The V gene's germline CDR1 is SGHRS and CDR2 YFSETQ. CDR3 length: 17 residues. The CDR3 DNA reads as TGCGCCAGCAGCTTGCCCGTGACTAGCGGGTCCCAAGAGACCCAGTACTTC. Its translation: CASSLPVTSGSQETQYF.

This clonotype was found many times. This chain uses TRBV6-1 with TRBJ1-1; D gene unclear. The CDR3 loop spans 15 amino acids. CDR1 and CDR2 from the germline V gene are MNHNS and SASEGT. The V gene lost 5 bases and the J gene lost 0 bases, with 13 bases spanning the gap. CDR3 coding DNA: TGTGCCAGCAGTCCCTTTGGGAACATGAACACTGAAGCTTTCTTT. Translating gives CASSPFGNMNTEAFF.

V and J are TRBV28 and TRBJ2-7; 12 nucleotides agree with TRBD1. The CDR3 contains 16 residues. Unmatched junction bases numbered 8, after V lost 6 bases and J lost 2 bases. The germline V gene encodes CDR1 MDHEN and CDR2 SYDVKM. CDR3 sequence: CASRLTGTGGPYEQYF. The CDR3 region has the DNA TGTGCCAGCAGACTCACCGGGACAGGGGGCCCCTACGAGCAGTACTTC.

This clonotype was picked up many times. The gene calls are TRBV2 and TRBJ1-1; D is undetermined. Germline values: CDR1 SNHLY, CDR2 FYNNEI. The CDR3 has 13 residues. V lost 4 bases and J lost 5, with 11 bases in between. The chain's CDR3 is CASSADTGTEAFF. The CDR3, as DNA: TGTGCCAGCAGTGCGGATACGGGGACTGAAGCTTTCTTT.

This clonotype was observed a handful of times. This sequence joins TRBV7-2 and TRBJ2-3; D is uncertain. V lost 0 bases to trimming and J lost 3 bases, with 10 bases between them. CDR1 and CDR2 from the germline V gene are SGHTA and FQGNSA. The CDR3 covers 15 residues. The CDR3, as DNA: TGTGCCAGCAGCTTAGCGCTTTGGGGTACAGATACGCAGTATTTT. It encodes CASSLALWGTDTQYF.

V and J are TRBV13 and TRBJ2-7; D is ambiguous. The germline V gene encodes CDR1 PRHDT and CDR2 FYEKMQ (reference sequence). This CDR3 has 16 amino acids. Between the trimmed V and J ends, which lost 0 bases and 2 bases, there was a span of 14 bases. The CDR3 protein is CASSLGRGGRTYEQYF. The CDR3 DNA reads TGTGCCAGCAGCTTAGGCCGAGGCGGTCGAACCTACGAGCAGTACTTC.

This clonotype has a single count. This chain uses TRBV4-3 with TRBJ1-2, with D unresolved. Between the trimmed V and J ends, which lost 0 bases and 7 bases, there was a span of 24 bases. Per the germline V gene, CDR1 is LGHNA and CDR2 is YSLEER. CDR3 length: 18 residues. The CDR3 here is CASSQDGEYIRVTGGYTF. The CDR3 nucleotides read TGCGCCAGCAGCCAAGATGGGGAATACATAAGGGTAACTGGTGGCTACACCTTC.